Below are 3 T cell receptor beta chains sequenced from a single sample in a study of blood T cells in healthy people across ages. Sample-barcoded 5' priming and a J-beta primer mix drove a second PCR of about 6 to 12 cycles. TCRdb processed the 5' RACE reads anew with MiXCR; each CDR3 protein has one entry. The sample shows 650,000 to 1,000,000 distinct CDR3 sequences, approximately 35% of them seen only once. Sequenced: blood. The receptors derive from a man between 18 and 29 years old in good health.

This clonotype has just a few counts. CDR3 sequence reads: CASSLDQVYYEQYF. CDR3 DNA: TGTGCCAGCAGCTTAGACCAGGTATACTACGAGCAGTACTTC. The V gene is TRBV7-2, the J gene TRBJ2-7; D unclear. Trimming removed 1 base at V and 3 bases at J, with 10 bases between. Germline assignment: CDR1 SGHTA and CDR2 FQGNSA. The CDR3 extends over 14 amino acids.

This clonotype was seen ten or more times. DNA for the CDR3: TGCAGTTTGGACAGGGTGATTGAGACCCAGTACTTC. Encoded protein: CSLDRVIETQYF. The genes are TRBV20-1 and TRBJ2-5; 8 bases match TRBD1. V gave up 8 bases and J gave up 5 bases; unmatched junction bases: 7. CDR1 and CDR2 (germline): DFQATT, SNEGSKA (reference sequence). The CDR3 totals 12 residues.

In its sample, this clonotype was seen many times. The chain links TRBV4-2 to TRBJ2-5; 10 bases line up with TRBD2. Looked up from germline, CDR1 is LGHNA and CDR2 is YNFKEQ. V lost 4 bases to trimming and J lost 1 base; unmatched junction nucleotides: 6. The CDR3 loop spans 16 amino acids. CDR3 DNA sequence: TGTGCCAGCAGCCCCTTAGCGGGGGGTCCCCAAGAGACCCAGTACTTC. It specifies CASSPLAGGPQETQYF.